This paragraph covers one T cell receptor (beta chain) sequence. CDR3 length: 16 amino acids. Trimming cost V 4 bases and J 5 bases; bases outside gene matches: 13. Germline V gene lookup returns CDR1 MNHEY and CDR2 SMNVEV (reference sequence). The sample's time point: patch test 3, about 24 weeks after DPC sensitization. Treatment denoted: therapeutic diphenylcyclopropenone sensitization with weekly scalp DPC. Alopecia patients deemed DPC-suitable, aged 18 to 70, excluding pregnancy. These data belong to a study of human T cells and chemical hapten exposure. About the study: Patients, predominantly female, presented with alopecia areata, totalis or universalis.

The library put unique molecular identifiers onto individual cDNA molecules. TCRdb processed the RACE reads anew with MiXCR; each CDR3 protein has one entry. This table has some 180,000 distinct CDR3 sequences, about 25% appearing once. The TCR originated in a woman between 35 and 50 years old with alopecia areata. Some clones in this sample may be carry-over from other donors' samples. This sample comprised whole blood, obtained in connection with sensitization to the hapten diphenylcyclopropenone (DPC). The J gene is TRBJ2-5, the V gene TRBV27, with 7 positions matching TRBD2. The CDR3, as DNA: TGTGCCAGCAGTTCCGCGGGAGCAGGGATGGAGGAGACCCAGTACTTC. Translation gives CASSSAGAGMEETQYF.